This T cell receptor beta chain was retrieved from a study of early T cells in non-severe SARS-CoV-2 infection. Looking at the study overall: The authors sequenced bulk RNA from unsorted whole blood, leaving chains unpaired.

The germline V gene encodes CDR1 SGHAT and CDR2 FQNNGV. Trimming shortened V by 2 bases and J by 2 bases, and 7 bases separated the two germline ends. The CDR3 consists of 13 residues. Study-wide results and caveats: Anti-spike CD8 specificities were favored by VDJdb matching, whose results missed private and CD4 specificities.

Many counts were recorded for this clonotype. The antigen remains unidentified. Unique molecular identifier tags were affixed to discrete cDNA molecules. TCRdb reprocessed the 5' RACE reads via MiXCR and lists one record per CDR3 protein. The sample records tens of thousands of distinct CDR3 sequences, around 13% being singletons. The rearrangement links TRBV11-2 to TRBJ2-7; no reliable D call. Sequenced input: whole blood. The sequence was collected from an adult who was a healthcare worker with PCR-confirmed SARS-CoV-2 infection or an uninfected control (not recorded which). This CDR3 is CASSLRSTYEQYF. CDR3 bases: TGTGCCAGCAGCTTACGCAGTACCTACGAGCAGTACTTC.